Presented here are 14 T cell receptor beta chains from one specimen sequenced in a study of cytomegalovirus exposure and HLA in healthy donors. The PCR had 60 Vbeta and 13 Jbeta primers. Libraries were prepared by immunoSEQ multiplex PCR; TCRdb keeps only in-frame clonotypes and omits some of them. Counted here are some 100,000 clones, roughly 77% occurring once; the ten biggest clones make up 4%. Material for sequencing was PBMCs. The receptors stem from a woman between 45 and 60 years old in good health and CMV-seropositive.

This clone was counted between two and nine times. The gene calls are TRBV2 and TRBJ1-3; unclear D gene. Trimming cost V 0 bases and J 1 base, with 7 bases left between them. Germline V gene data show CDR1 as SNHLY and CDR2 as FYNNEI. This CDR3 has 15 amino acids. Here the CDR3 reads CASSEAAGSGNTIYF. The CDR3 DNA is TGTGCCAGCAGTGAAGCCGCAGGATCTGGAAACACCATATATTTT.

This clone was recorded a few times. This chain uses TRBV6-1 with TRBJ2-2, with TRBD1 as a possible D gene (6 bases). The CDR3 consists of 15 residues. CDR1 and CDR2 from the germline V gene are MNHNS and SASEGT. Trimming took 2 bases from V and 5 from J, leaving 12 bases between them. The CDR3 spells CASSEYRVITGELFF. The CDR3 region has the DNA TGTGCCAGCAGTGAATACAGGGTAATAACCGGGGAGCTGTTTTTT.

The DNA for the CDR3 is TGCGCCAGCAGCAGACAGGGGAATACCAATGAGCAGTTCTTC. Translating it yields CASSRQGNTNEQFF. This chain connects TRBV10-1 to TRBJ2-1; 8 nucleotides line up with TRBD1. Germline V gives CDR1 WNHNN, CDR2 SYGVQD (reference sequence). The CDR3 has 14 amino acids. J was trimmed by 6 bases and V by 6 bases; bases with no gene match: 7.

This chain uses TRBV5-1 with TRBJ1-2; 7 bases line up with TRBD1. Germline V gene sequence: CDR1 SGHRS, CDR2 YFSETQ. The CDR3 contains 16 residues. J was trimmed by 2 bases and V by 6 bases; bases with no gene match: 13. DNA of the CDR3: TGCGCCAGCACCCCCACTGGACAGGTCGGAAACTATGGCTACACCTTC. This sequence encodes CASTPTGQVGNYGYTF.

The chain employs TRBV5-4 and TRBJ1-1; the D gene is possibly TRBD1 (5 bases). This CDR3 is 14 amino acids long. With 0 bases removed from V and 1 base from J, the gap between germline ends came to 7 bases. CDR1 is SGHNT and CDR2 is YYREEE in the germline V gene (reference sequence). The chain's CDR3 is CASSLATGNTEAFF. The CDR3 bases are TGTGCCAGCAGCTTGGCTACAGGGAACACTGAAGCTTTCTTT.

This clone came up a few times. The CDR3 reads CASSELEVAFF. CDR3 DNA sequence: TGTGCCAGCAGTGAGCTAGAGGTGGCTTTCTTT. The J gene is TRBJ1-1, the V gene TRBV2; D call uncertain. CDR3 length equals 11 residues. Germline loops: CDR1 SNHLY, CDR2 FYNNEI. Trimming shortened V by 3 bases and J by 11 bases, and 10 bases separated the two germline ends.

This clone was seen a handful of times. This chain connects TRBV7-9 to TRBJ1-1; D unclear. The germline V gene encodes CDR1 SEHNR and CDR2 FQNEAQ (reference sequence). This CDR3 is built from 14 residues. V was clipped by 6 bases and J by 1 base, with 12 bases between them. The CDR3 protein is CASRPTSGNTEAFF. The CDR3 nucleotides read TGTGCCAGCAGGCCAACTTCGGGGAACACTGAAGCTTTCTTT. The entire variable domain, with the rest obtained from reference TRBV7-9 and TRBJ1-1, is as follows: DTGVSQNPRHKITKRGQNVTFRCDPISEHNRLYWYRQTLGQGPEFLTYFQNEAQLEKSRLLSDRFSAERPKGSFSTLEIQRTEQGDSAMYLCASRPTSGNTEAFFGQGTRLTVV.

This clone appeared a few times. The rearrangement links TRBV5-6 to TRBJ1-5; D is uncertain. The CDR3 spans 16 residues. Trimming stripped 4 bases from V and 3 bases from J, with 17 bases between. Germline-derived CDR1 and CDR2 are SGHDT and YYEEEE. As DNA, the CDR3 is TGTGCCAGCAGCCGGGCCGGGGAGGAGATCAATCAGCCCCAGCATTTT. It translates to CASSRAGEEINQPQHF.

The gene calls are TRBV5-4 and TRBJ2-5, with 7 bases aligning to TRBD2. TRBJ2-7 explains the end of the DNA better; the J call may be wrong. This CDR3 has 16 residues. Germline CDR1 and CDR2: SGHNT and YYREEE (reference sequence). CDR3 amino acids: CASSLGGGPAENEQYF. The CDR3 DNA reads as TGTGCCAGCAGCTTGGGCGGGGGACCCGCAGAGAACGAGCAGTACTTC.

The count of this clone is one. This chain uses TRBV7-9 with TRBJ2-7, with TRBD1 matching over 7 bases. Unmatched junction bases numbered 7, after V lost 1 base and J lost 7 bases. From germline, CDR1 is SEHNR and CDR2 FQNEAQ (reference sequence). This CDR3 has 14 residues. The CDR3 DNA is TGTGCCAGCAGCTTAGGACAGGGAAGGGGAGAGCAGTACTTC. This codes for CASSLGQGRGEQYF.

This clone was counted a single time. DNA of the CDR3: TGTGCCAGCAGTTTACAGGGATATGGCTACACCTTC. Its protein is CASSLQGYGYTF. The V gene is TRBV6-5, the J gene TRBJ1-2; D is possibly TRBD1 (6 bases). V was cut by 4 bases and J by 5 bases, with 8 bases left in between. Germline V gives CDR1 MNHEY, CDR2 SVGAGI. The CDR3 spans 12 residues.

The V gene is TRBV11-2, the J gene TRBJ2-4; the match to TRBD2 covers 9 bases. V shed 6 bases and J 5 bases; nucleotides not matched to a gene: 2. Germline-derived CDR1 and CDR2 are SGHAT and FQNNGV. The CDR3 contains 13 residues. The CDR3 DNA reads TGTGCCAGCAGGACTAGCGGTGAAAACATTCAGTACTTC. Translating it yields CASRTSGENIQYF.

The chain couples TRBV2 to TRBJ2-7, with D unclear. CDR3 size: 11 residues. Per germline, CDR1 SNHLY and CDR2 FYNNEI. V was shortened by 1 base and J by 7 bases, with 5 bases between the two germline ends. The CDR3 is CASSEVVEQYF. The CDR3 nucleotides read TGTGCCAGCAGTGAAGTTGTAGAGCAGTACTTC.

J is TRBJ2-1 and V is TRBV9, with 12 bases identical to TRBD2. J was trimmed by 7 bases and V by 4 bases; bases with no gene match: 3. Germline V gene data show CDR1 as SGDLS and CDR2 as YYNGEE. This CDR3 region has 14 residues. DNA of the CDR3: TGTGCCAGCAGCTACGGGACTAGCGGGAATGAGCAGTTCTTC. Encoded protein: CASSYGTSGNEQFF.